This T cell receptor beta chain was observed in a study of Ad26.COV2.S vaccination and SARS-CoV-2 variants. Turning to the study itself: A COV1001 Ad26.COV2.S trial-arm participant provided the sample. Once or twice, 56 days apart, Ad26.COV2.S was delivered intramuscularly.

Study results and caveats: From the TCR breadth and depth analyses, total T cell responses may have been underestimated. Similar non-spike TCR breadth was observed in recipients of vaccine and of placebo.

Assay: immunoSEQ multiplex PCR; the TCRdb copy retains only in-frame clones and omits some. The sample contains some 350,000 clones, under 90% of which appear only once. In regard to this clone: Its antigen is as yet unknown.

Treatment specified: 15 to 20 received Ad26.COV2.S at low or high dose, single or two shots; 5 received placebo; per-sample allocation not given. The samples date from day 63 after the first vaccine or placebo injection. The sample was peripheral blood, taken in a trial of Ad26.COV2.S vaccine versus placebo. The clonotype was recovered from a person aged 18 to 59 who received the Ad26.COV2.S COVID-19 vaccine or a placebo.

The CDR3 protein is CASSPREGKGETQYF. In nucleotides, the CDR3 is TGTGCCAGCTCACCACGGGAAGGGAAAGGGGAGACCCAGTACTTC. This chain connects TRBV18 to TRBJ2-5; D is uncertain. V dropped 1 base and J dropped 5 bases, with 14 bases sitting between them. Germline CDR1 KGHSH, CDR2 LQKENI. The CDR3 has 15 amino acids.